The source of this T cell receptor beta chain is a study of OX40 agonist ivuxolimab in advanced cancers. The data were produced by immunoSEQ multiplex PCR, yet TCRdb's version contains in-frame clones alone and is incomplete. This table has more than 65,000 clones, around 80% appearing once. Trimming took 5 bases from V and 2 from J, leaving 13 bases between them. The CDR3 is made up of 14 amino acids. Germline values: CDR1 SGHNT, CDR2 YENEEA. The sequencing here drew on CD4+ or CD8+ T cells sorted from blood, taken in a trial of the OX40 agonist ivuxolimab. V usage is TRBV11-3 and J usage is TRBJ2-7, with D perhaps being TRBD1 or TRBD2 (5 bases each). The source is an adult with an advanced solid tumor such as melanoma, head and neck, liver or kidney cancer. The CDR3 DNA reads TGTGCCAGCAGCGACCGGGACCTAGCCTACGAGCAGTACTTC. The encoded protein is CASSDRDLAYEQYF.